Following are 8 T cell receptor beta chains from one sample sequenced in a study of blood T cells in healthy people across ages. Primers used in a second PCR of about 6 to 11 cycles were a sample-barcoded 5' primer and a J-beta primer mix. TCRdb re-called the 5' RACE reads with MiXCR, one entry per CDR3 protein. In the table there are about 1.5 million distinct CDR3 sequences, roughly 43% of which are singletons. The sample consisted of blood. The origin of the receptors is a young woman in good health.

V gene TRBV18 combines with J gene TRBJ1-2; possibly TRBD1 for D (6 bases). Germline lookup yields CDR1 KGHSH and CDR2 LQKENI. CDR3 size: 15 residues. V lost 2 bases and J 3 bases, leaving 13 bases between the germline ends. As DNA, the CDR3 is TGTGCCAGCTCACCAACCGGGGGCGAAGACTATGGCTACACCTTC. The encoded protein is CASSPTGGEDYGYTF. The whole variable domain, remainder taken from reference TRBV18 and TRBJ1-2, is NAGVMQNPRHLVRRRGQEARLRCSPMKGHSHVYWYRQLPEEGLKFMVYLQKENIIDESGMPKERFSAEFPKEGPSILRIQQVVRGDSAAYFCASSPTGGEDYGYTFGSGTRLTVV.

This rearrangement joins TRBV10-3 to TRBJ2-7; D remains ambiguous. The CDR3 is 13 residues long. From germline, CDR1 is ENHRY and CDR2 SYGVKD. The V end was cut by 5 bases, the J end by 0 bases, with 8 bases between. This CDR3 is CAISFGHSYEQYF. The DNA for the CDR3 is TGTGCCATCAGTTTCGGGCACTCCTACGAGCAGTACTTC.

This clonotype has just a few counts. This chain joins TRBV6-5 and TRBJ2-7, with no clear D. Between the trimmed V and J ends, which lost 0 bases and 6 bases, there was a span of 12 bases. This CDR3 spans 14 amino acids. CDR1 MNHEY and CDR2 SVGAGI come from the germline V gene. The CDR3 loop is CASSYSGSVGEQYF. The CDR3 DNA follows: TGTGCCAGCAGTTACTCGGGGTCCGTCGGCGAGCAGTACTTC.

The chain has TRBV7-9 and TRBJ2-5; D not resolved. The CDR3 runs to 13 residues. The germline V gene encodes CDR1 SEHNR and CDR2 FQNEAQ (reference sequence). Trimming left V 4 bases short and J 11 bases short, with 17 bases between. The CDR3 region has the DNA TGTGCCAGCAGCTCCGGGCCGGTTAATGAGCAGTACTTC. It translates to CASSSGPVNEQYF.

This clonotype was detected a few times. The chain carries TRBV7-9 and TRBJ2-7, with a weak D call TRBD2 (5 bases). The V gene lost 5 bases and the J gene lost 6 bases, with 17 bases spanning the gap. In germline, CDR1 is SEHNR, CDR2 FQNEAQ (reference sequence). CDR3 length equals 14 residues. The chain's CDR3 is CASSPYQAGCEQYF. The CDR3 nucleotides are TGTGCCAGCAGCCCATATCAGGCGGGTTGCGAGCAGTACTTC.

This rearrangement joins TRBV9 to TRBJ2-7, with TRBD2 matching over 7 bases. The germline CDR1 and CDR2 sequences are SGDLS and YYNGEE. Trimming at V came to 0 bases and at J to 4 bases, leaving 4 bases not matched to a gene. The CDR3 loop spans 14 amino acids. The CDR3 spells CASSVAPGGYEQYF. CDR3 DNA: TGTGCCAGCAGCGTAGCCCCGGGAGGATACGAGCAGTACTTC. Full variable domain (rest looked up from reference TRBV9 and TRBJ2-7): DSGVTQTPKHLITATGQRVTLRCSPRSGDLSVYWYQQSLDQGLQFLIQYYNGEERAKGNILERFSAQQFPDLHSELNLSSLELGDSALYFCASSVAPGGYEQYFGPGTRLTVT.

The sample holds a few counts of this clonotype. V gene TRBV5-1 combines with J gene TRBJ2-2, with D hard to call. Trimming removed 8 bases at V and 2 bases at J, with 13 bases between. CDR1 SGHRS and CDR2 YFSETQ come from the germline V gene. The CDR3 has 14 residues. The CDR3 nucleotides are TGCGCCAGTACCCCCGACCCCAACACCGGGGAGCTGTTTTTT. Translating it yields CASTPDPNTGELFF.

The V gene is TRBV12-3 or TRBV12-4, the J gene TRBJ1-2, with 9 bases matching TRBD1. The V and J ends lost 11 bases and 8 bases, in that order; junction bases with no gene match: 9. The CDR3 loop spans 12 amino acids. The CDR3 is CAGAGTGRGYTF. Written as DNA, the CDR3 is TGTGCCGGCGCAGGGACAGGGCGAGGCTACACCTTC.